This T cell receptor (beta chain) was documented in a study of shared clonotypes between healthy human individuals (TCRdb year 2020). Context from the whole study: The cohort comprised two women and three men aged 18 to 49 years. For each donor, three plates each were used for CD4 naive and CD4 memory, two plates were used for CD8 naive, and one plate was used for CD8 memory. To estimate repertoire size and how much clonotype sharing occurs between individuals, the study deeply sequenced the blood TCR repertoires of five healthy adults. To increase sequencing depth and limit assay-specific biases, different laboratories used diverse techniques to prepare libraries and sequence TCR repertoires. Per donor, leukapheresis produced somewhere between about 0.94 and 9 billion PBMCs.

The donors were healthy, HIV-negative adults with no recently reported acute infections or vaccinations. All donors were Caucasian adults living in Nashville, Tennessee, USA. Magnetic negative selection was used to enrich CD4+ T cells, after which naive cells were positively selected on CD45RA and the negative fraction became the memory subset. Blood was collected by leukapheresis, and PBMCs were isolated by Ficoll-Histopaque density gradient centrifugation and then cryopreserved in liquid nitrogen vapor phase. Purity and quantity of every magnetically sorted T cell population were checked by analytical flow cytometry. Each sorted fraction had its genomic DNA isolated and then quantified by UV absorbance on a Nanodrop 2000c. As to this clone: The antigen it recognizes is unknown. Qualities for individual bases were not recorded, and no much larger clone is one base off.

Findings and caveats that apply to the study as a whole: Even with the large sequencing depth, rarefaction of the sorted-subset datasets indicated that sequencing was incomplete. The genetic and exposure-history diversity represented was limited by the small number of donors. Larger estimated clonotype richness was generally found for naive subsets than for memory subsets. Based on pairwise subsampling, the degree of clonotype sharing among donors was expected to be affected by sequencing depth. Sampling was restricted to blood, and TCR repertoires in tissue are likely to differ from TCR repertoires in blood. When several donors were compared, the shared fraction of clonotypes was about 5% for naive CD4, 3.5% for naive CD8, roughly 2.5% for memory CD4, and 0.4% for memory CD8. Compared with non-shared clonotypes, the clonotypes found in all four sorted-subset donors had higher generation probabilities.

Using the deep immunoSEQ assay, multiplex PCR amplified TCR CDR3 regions from genomic DNA. For each cell subset, the extracted genomic DNA was distributed evenly across all wells of several immunoSEQ 96-well plates, and each plate served as one replicate. For sorted subsets, 200 to 250 ng genomic DNA, equal to 25,000 to 35,000 T cell genomes, was loaded into each replicate PCR. Purified libraries were measured with a Qubit 3.0 fluorometer, size-checked on a Bioanalyzer 2100, and measured again with the KAPA Library Quantification kit. Every immunoSEQ 96-well plate was sequenced on a dedicated single-read 150-cycle Illumina NextSeq 550 flow cell. As for the authors' bioinformatics: Because the immunoSEQ output included only junctional sequences and no quality scores, the filtering could not be the same as the filtering used for full-length reads. Sequences were annotated with PyIR, a Python wrapper for IgBLAST v1.9, using IMGT germline references to assign V/J genes and CDR3. Reads were filtered out if the reads had weak V/J assignments (E-value above 1e-6), no CDR3, stop codons, out-of-frame junctions, or ambiguous translated residues. V3J clonotypes were defined as sequences sharing the same inferred V gene, J gene, and CDR3 amino acid sequence. Percentage overlap between repertoires was calculated by dividing the number of shared unique clonotypes by the size of the smaller repertoire. Repertoire richness was assessed with RTK rarefaction, the Chao1 estimator, and Recon v2.1 estimates of unobserved clonotypes. For all TCRbeta clonotypes obtained by the gDNA method from four donors, generation probabilities were computed with OLGA. Not all clones reach the TCRdb copy of this immuneACCESS table, which keeps in-frame sequences only. Checked studies attribute under half of the gap to unresolved V genes and leave the rest unexplained. V and J calls and clone size are copied from that table; D and trimming were computed from the DNA. For this sample there are more than 2,000,000 clones; 85% to 95% appear just once. The ten most abundant clones make up around 0.4% of the sample.

Ends trimmed: V by 4 bases, J by 6 bases; bases unmatched to a gene: 9. CDR1 and CDR2 (MNHEY, SVGAGI) derive from the germline V gene. The CDR3 starts with the cysteine, ends with the phenylalanine, and has 15 residues. Solely the CDR3 DNA is kept, with 45 bases framed from the first base. The chain uses TRBV6-5 and TRBJ2-7; TRBD2 matches 10 bases in the middle. The sequencing input was naive CD4+ T cells from PBMCs. Read against the paper, the sample's cell subset or site label means: CD45RA+ positively selected. This clonotype originated in a man aged 18 to 29 in good health. Some clones in this sample may be carry-over from other donors' samples. The bases are TGTGCCAGCAGTTTGAGGACTAGCGGTACCCTCGAGCAGTACTTC. Protein translation: CASSLRTSGTLEQYF.